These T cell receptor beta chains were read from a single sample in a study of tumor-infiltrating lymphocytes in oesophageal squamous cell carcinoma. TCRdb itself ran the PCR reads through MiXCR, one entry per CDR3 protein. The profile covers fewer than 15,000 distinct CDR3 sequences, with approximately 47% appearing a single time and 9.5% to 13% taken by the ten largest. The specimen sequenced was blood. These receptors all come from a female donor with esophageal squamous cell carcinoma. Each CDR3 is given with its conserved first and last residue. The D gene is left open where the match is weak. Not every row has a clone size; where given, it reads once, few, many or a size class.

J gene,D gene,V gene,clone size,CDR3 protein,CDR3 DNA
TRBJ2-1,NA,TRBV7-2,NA,CASSLRHEQFF,TGTGCCAGCAGCTTACGGCATGAGCAGTTCTTC
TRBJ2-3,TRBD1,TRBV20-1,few,CSALRPGQGADTQYF,TGCAGTGCATTAAGGCCGGGACAGGGCGCAGATACGCAGTATTTT
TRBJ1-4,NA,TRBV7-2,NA,CASNKEGVNGEKLFF,TGTGCCAGCAACAAGGAGGGGGTCAATGGTGAAAAACTGTTTTTT
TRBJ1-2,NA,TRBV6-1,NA,CASSRGGAGAQDYTF,TGTGCCAGCAGTCGGGGGGGCGCAGGGGCTCAAGACTACACCTTC
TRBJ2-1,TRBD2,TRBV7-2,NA,CASSLAFAGLAFGNEQFF,TGTGCCAGCAGCTTGGCCTTCGCGGGACTAGCATTTGGTAATGAGCAGTTCTTC
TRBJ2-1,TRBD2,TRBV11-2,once,CASSPFRSSGGWGEQFF,TGTGCCAGCAGCCCCTTTCGGTCTAGCGGGGGCTGGGGTGAGCAGTTCTTC
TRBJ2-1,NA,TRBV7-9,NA,CASSSGTLNEQFF,TGTGCCAGCAGCTCCGGGACTCTAAATGAGCAGTTCTTC
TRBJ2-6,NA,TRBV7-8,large,CASSPSGSGANVLTF,TGTGCCAGCAGCCCTTCCGGCTCTGGGGCCAACGTCCTGACTTTC
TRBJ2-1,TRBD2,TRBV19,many,CASSASGTSGRAKAPFF,TGTGCCAGTAGTGCATCCGGGACTAGCGGGAGGGCCAAGGCCCCGTTCTTC
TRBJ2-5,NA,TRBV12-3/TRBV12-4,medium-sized,CASRSGSPETQYF,TGTGCCAGCAGGTCAGGGAGCCCGGAGACCCAGTACTTC
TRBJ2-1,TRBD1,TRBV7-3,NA,CASRLNRGVEQFF,TGTGCCAGCAGGTTAAACAGGGGCGTGGAGCAGTTCTTC
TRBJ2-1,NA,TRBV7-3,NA,CASSLIAGSYNEQFF,TGTGCCAGCAGCTTAATCGCGGGAAGCTACAATGAGCAGTTCTTC
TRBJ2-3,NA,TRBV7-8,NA,CASSLGLDTQYF,TGTGCCAGCAGCTTAGGGCTGGATACGCAGTATTTT
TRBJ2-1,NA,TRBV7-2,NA,CASSLWEVSQETQFF,TGTGCCAGCAGCTTATGGGAGGTCAGCCAGGAGACCCAGTTCTTC
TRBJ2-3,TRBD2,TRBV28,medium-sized,CASSRTSGRADTQYF,TGTGCCAGCAGCCGTACTAGCGGGAGAGCAGATACGCAGTATTTT
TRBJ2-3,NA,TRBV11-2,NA,CASSLNGRTGELYF,TGTGCCAGCAGCTTGAATGGGAGAACCGGGGAGCTGTATTTT
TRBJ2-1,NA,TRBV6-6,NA,CASSYSLERNEQFF,TGTGCCAGCAGTTACTCGCTCGAACGGAATGAGCAGTTCTTC
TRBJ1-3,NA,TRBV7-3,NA,CASSLNGGLGNTIYF,TGTGCCAGCAGCTTAAATGGGGGGCTTGGAAACACCATATATTTT
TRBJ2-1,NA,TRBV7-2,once,CASGYRGGTQYNEQFF,TGTGCCAGCGGGTATAGGGGTGGGACTCAGTACAATGAGCAGTTCTTC
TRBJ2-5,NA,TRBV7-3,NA,CASSLGSGSQETQYF,TGTGCCAGCAGCTTAGGTAGTGGCTCTCAAGAGACCCAGTACTTC
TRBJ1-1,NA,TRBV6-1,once,CASSEWIGGGGTEAFF,TGTGCCAGCAGTGAATGGATCGGGGGGGGGGGCACTGAAGCTTTCTTT
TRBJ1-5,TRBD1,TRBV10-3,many,CAISVGGGQPQHF,TGTGCCATCAGTGTTGGAGGGGGCCAGCCCCAGCATTTT
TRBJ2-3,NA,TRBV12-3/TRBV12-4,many,CASSLSGRTDTQYF,TGTGCCAGCAGTTTATCTGGACGGACAGATACGCAGTATTTT
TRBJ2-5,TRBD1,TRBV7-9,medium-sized,CASSLGVGTAPLETQYF,TGTGCCAGCAGCTTAGGGGTCGGGACAGCCCCCTTGGAGACCCAGTACTTC
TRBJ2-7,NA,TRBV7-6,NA,CASSLSWRSSYEQYF,TGTGCCAGCAGCTTAAGCTGGAGGAGCTCCTACGAGCAGTACTTC
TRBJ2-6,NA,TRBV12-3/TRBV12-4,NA,CASSRSLLSGANVLTF,TGTGCCAGCAGTAGATCACTTCTCTCTGGGGCCAACGTCCTGACTTTC
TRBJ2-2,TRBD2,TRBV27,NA,CASSSLAAQGPGELFF,TGTGCCAGCAGTTCGCTAGCGGCGCAGGGACCCGGGGAGCTGTTTTTT
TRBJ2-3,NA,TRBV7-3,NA,CASSLSGPGADTQYF,TGTGCCAGCAGCTTAAGTGGCCCGGGGGCAGATACGCAGTATTTT
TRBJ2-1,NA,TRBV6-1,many,CASSPGEREQFF,TGTGCCAGCAGTCCAGGGGAACGCGAGCAGTTCTTC